The 7 T cell receptor beta chains reported below all come from one sample, sequenced in a study of cytomegalovirus exposure and HLA in healthy donors. PCR primers comprised 60 Vbeta and 13 Jbeta primers. This table comes from immunoSEQ multiplex PCR, and its TCRdb copy is limited to in-frame clones, with some not included. This repertoire shows over 65,000 clones, roughly three quarters found once; its top ten account for roughly 15%. Sequencing was performed on PBMCs. The receptors here all came from a woman aged 40 to 50 in good health and CMV-seropositive.

V and J are TRBV7-8 and TRBJ2-5; no clear D gene. In germline, CDR1 is SGHVS, CDR2 FQNEAQ. This CDR3 has 11 residues. V was clipped by 5 bases and J by 2 bases, with 3 bases between them. The CDR3 sequence: CASSLQETQYF. As DNA, the CDR3 is TGTGCCAGCAGCCTACAAGAGACCCAGTACTTC. Looking up the rest from reference TRBV7-8 and TRBJ2-5 gives the full variable domain: GAGVSQSPRYKVAKRGQDVALRCDPISGHVSLFWYQQALGQGPEFLTYFQNEAQLDKSGLPSDRFFAERPEGSVSTLKIQRTQQEDSAVYLCASSLQETQYFGPGTRLLVL.

This sequence joins TRBV4-3 and TRBJ2-1; the match to TRBD2 covers 9 bases. CDR1 and CDR2 from the germline V gene are LGHNA and YSLEER. There are 16 residues in the CDR3. The V gene end was trimmed by 1 base and the J gene end by 4 bases; junction bases not matched to a gene: 5. The CDR3 sequence: CASSQGVTSGYNEQFF. The CDR3 DNA sequence: TGCGCCAGCAGCCAAGGGGTGACTAGCGGTTACAATGAGCAGTTCTTC.

The rearrangement links TRBV28 to TRBJ1-1; D is perhaps TRBD1 (5 bases). V shed 2 bases and J shed 3 bases, with 10 bases lying between them. The CDR3 extends over 14 amino acids. Germline V lookup: CDR1 MDHEN, CDR2 SYDVKM. CDR3 in amino acids: CASSLLGGYTEAFF. In DNA form, the CDR3 reads TGTGCCAGCAGTTTACTCGGGGGGTACACTGAAGCTTTCTTT.

This clone was seen only a few times. This sequence joins TRBV10-1 and TRBJ2-2; perhaps TRBD2 as D (6 bases). V was shortened by 7 bases and J by 1 base, with 10 bases between the two germline ends. The CDR3 spans 14 residues. Germline V gene lookup returns CDR1 WNHNN and CDR2 SYGVQD (reference sequence). CDR3 sequence: CASTPGLNTGELFF. DNA for the CDR3: TGCGCCAGCACCCCGGGACTGAACACCGGGGAGCTGTTTTTT.

This clone has a single count. This chain connects TRBV27 to TRBJ1-2; 8 bases line up with TRBD1. Germline V gives CDR1 MNHEY, CDR2 SMNVEV (reference sequence). V gave up 2 bases and J gave up 7 bases; unmatched junction bases: 3. This CDR3 region has 13 residues. The CDR3 spells CASSLPGGTGYTF. For the CDR3, the DNA is TGTGCCAGCAGTTTACCAGGGGGCACTGGCTACACCTTC.

V usage is TRBV30 and J usage is TRBJ1-2; 10 bases map to TRBD1. The CDR3 length is 15 residues. Germline lookup yields CDR1 GTSNPN and CDR2 SVGIG (reference sequence). After removal of 4 bases from V and 1 base from J, the junction contained 6 bases not matched to a gene. The CDR3 DNA is TGTGCCTGGACCGGGACAGGGGCTTTTAACTATGGCTACACCTTC. Translated, it gives CAWTGTGAFNYGYTF.

This clone was recorded once. The chain is built from TRBV6-5 and TRBJ1-2; 9 nucleotides match TRBD1. Germline CDR1 is MNHEY and CDR2 is SVGAGI. With 4 bases clipped from V and 4 bases from J, the junction kept 4 bases outside the gene matches. The CDR3 covers 14 residues. For the CDR3, the DNA is TGTGCCAGCAGTTCCGGGACAGGGCCCTATGGCTACACCTTC. Its protein is CASSSGTGPYGYTF.